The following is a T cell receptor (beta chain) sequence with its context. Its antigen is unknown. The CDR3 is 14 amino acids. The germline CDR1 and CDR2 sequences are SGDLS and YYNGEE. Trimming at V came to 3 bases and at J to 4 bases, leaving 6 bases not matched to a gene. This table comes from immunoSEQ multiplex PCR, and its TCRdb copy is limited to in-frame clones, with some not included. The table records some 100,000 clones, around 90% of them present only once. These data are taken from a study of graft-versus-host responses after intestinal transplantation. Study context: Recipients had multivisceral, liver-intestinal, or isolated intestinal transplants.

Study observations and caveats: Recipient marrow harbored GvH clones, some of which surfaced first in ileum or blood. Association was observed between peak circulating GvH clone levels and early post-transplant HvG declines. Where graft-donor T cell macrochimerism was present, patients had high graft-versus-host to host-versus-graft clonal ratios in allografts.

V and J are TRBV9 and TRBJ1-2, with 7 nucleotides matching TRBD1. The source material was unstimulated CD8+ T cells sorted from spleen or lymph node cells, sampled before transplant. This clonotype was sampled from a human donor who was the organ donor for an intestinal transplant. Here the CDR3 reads CASSAGQSFYGYTF. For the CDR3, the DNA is TGTGCCAGCAGCGCGGGACAGTCCTTCTATGGCTACACCTTC.